This passage covers 31 T cell receptor beta chains from one sample sequenced in a study of T cell repertoires in cytomegalovirus infection. These receptors' targets are unknown. TCRdb independently ran MiXCR on the reads; one entry per CDR3 protein. Among around 89,000 distinct CDR3 sequences listed, about 29% were seen once. The sequencing here drew on CD8+ T cells from cultured PBMCs, taken from culture after CMV antigen stimulation. The source is a human donor in good health (CMV status not recorded). Some clones in this sample may be carry-over from other donors' samples.

A few counts support this clonotype. J is TRBJ2-3 and V is TRBV12-3 or TRBV12-4, with D possibly TRBD1 on 6 matching bases. The germline V and J ends were trimmed by 8 bases and 0 bases, with 21 bases remaining between them. CDR3 size: 17 residues. CDR3 bases: TGTGCCAGCTACGCCCCCCGTCAGGGGTGGAGCACAGATACGCAGTATTTT. Translated, it gives CASYAPRQGWSTDTQYF.

This clonotype was seen more than once but under ten times. V usage is TRBV19 and J usage is TRBJ2-5; TRBD1 is a possible D gene (6 bases). Germline V lookup: CDR1 LNHDA, CDR2 SQIVND (reference sequence). This CDR3 region has 14 residues. With 2 bases removed from V and 5 bases from J, the gap between germline ends came to 12 bases. CDR3 DNA sequence: TGTGCCAGTAGTATAAAGGGGGATGGGGAGACCCAGTACTTC. This gives the protein CASSIKGDGETQYF.

This chain uses TRBV12-3 or TRBV12-4 with TRBJ1-1; D is perhaps TRBD1 (5 bases). The CDR3 runs to 14 residues. Trimming removed 7 bases from V and 0 bases from J, with 12 bases in between. In DNA form, the CDR3 reads TGTGCCAGCAACTGGGGCCTTATGAACACTGAAGCTTTCTTT. This translates into CASNWGLMNTEAFF.

The chain links TRBV7-9 to TRBJ2-6, with a weak D call TRBD1 (5 bases). Trimming shortened V by 4 bases and J by 0 bases, and 16 bases separated the two germline ends. From germline, CDR1 is SEHNR and CDR2 FQNEAQ (reference sequence). CDR3 size: 18 residues. The CDR3 protein is CASSSTVALSSGANVLTF. The CDR3 DNA sequence: TGTGCCAGCAGCTCGACAGTTGCCCTTAGCTCTGGGGCCAACGTCCTGACTTTC.

The chain links TRBV2 to TRBJ2-1, with a possible D match to TRBD1 (6 bases). V was pared by 2 bases and J by 5 bases, with 13 bases between. This CDR3 has 15 amino acids. Germline V gene sequence: CDR1 SNHLY, CDR2 FYNNEI. The CDR3 region has the DNA TGTGCCAGCAGTGAACAGGGGCGAGGGAACAATGAGCAGTTCTTC. It codes for CASSEQGRGNNEQFF.

This clonotype was observed a single time. The chain carries TRBV10-3 and TRBJ1-5; TRBD1 is a possible D gene (5 bases). The CDR3 has 13 amino acids. Germline-derived CDR1 and CDR2 are ENHRY and SYGVKD. V was pared by 2 bases and J by 7 bases, with 9 bases between. For the CDR3, the DNA is TGTGCCATCAGTGAGGGGGGTTGGCAGCCCCAGCATTTT. Its translation: CAISEGGWQPQHF.

The chain joins TRBV9 to TRBJ2-1; no reliable D call. CDR1 and CDR2 from the germline V gene are SGDLS and YYNGEE. The CDR3 extends over 13 amino acids. V was pared by 0 bases and J by 4 bases, with 5 bases between. CDR3 residues: CASSVEQYNEQFF. CDR3 nucleotide sequence: TGTGCCAGCAGCGTAGAACAGTACAATGAGCAGTTCTTC.

This clonotype was found once. This chain joins TRBV20-1 and TRBJ2-7; D ambiguous. Trimming left V 3 bases short and J 7 bases short, with 16 bases between. Germline CDR1 DFQATT, CDR2 SNEGSKA (reference sequence). CDR3 length: 13 amino acids. CDR3 bases: TGCAGTGCTAGCCCCGCGACATCTTGGGAGCAGTACTTC. Its translation: CSASPATSWEQYF.

The chain joins TRBV7-6 to TRBJ2-1, with D tentatively TRBD1 (6 bases). CDR3 size: 15 residues. Trimming took off 1 base at V and 4 bases at J, with 11 bases between the two ends. Germline-derived CDR1 and CDR2 are SGHVS and FNYEAQ. CDR3 region: CASSLGDILYNEQFF. CDR3 nucleotide sequence: TGTGCCAGCAGCTTAGGGGACATTTTGTACAATGAGCAGTTCTTC.

This clonotype appeared a single time. This chain links TRBV20-1 with TRBJ1-6; D uncertain. The CDR3 runs to 17 residues. The germline V gene encodes CDR1 DFQATT and CDR2 SNEGSKA (reference sequence). V was clipped by 0 bases and J by 9 bases, with 21 bases between them. The CDR3 loop reads CSARDPGRTRGGSPLHF. The CDR3 DNA reads as TGCAGTGCTAGAGACCCCGGACGGACGCGGGGTGGTTCACCCCTCCACTTT.

This clonotype was counted a few times. The V gene is TRBV7-6, the J gene TRBJ2-5; D remains unclear. V lost 5 bases and J lost 1, with 8 bases in between. In germline, CDR1 is SGHVS, CDR2 FNYEAQ. The CDR3 spans 13 residues. CDR3 residues: CASSLWVQETQYF. The CDR3 nucleotides read TGTGCCAGCAGCCTCTGGGTCCAAGAGACCCAGTACTTC.

As to this clonotype: An end of the junction differs from the germline gene, which may be a read error. The J gene is TRBJ1-1, the V gene TRBV7-9, with D maybe TRBD1 (5 bases). Looked up from germline, CDR1 is SEHNR and CDR2 is FQNEAQ (reference sequence). The CDR3 extends over 14 amino acids. DNA for the CDR3: TGTGCCAGCAGCTGGGACTGGGAGAACACTGAAGCTTTATTT. Its translation: CASSWDWENTEALF.

This clonotype was found a few times. The chain joins TRBV27 to TRBJ2-7, with D perhaps matching TRBD1 or TRBD2 (7 bases each). This CDR3 region has 14 residues. The germline V gene encodes CDR1 MNHEY and CDR2 SMNVEV (reference sequence). Deletions cut 5 bases from V and 3 bases from J, with 14 bases between. The CDR3 is CASSPGGGVYEQYF. The CDR3 region has the DNA TGTGCCAGCAGTCCAGGGGGAGGGGTCTACGAGCAGTACTTC.

The rearrangement links TRBV7-8 to TRBJ2-1; no clear D. Per germline, CDR1 SGHVS and CDR2 FQNEAQ. This CDR3 has 13 amino acids. With 2 bases removed from V and 5 bases from J, the gap between germline ends came to 7 bases. CDR3 sequence reads: CASSLYTDNEQFF. The CDR3 DNA sequence: TGTGCCAGCAGCTTATACACCGACAATGAGCAGTTCTTC. Together with reference TRBV7-8 and TRBJ2-1, the CDR3 gives the full variable domain: GAGVSQSPRYKVAKRGQDVALRCDPISGHVSLFWYQQALGQGPEFLTYFQNEAQLDKSGLPSDRFFAERPEGSVSTLKIQRTQQEDSAVYLCASSLYTDNEQFFGPGTRLTVL.

There are a few counts of this clonotype. The chain uses TRBV7-8 and TRBJ2-1, with D maybe TRBD2 (7 bases). V was trimmed by 5 bases and J by 2 bases, leaving 13 bases between them. The germline V gene encodes CDR1 SGHVS and CDR2 FQNEAQ. The CDR3 spans 15 residues. CDR3 sequence: CASSPEGGAYNEQFF. The CDR3 nucleotides read TGTGCCAGCAGCCCTGAGGGGGGGGCCTACAATGAGCAGTTCTTC.

The gene calls are TRBV19 and TRBJ2-3; 8 nucleotides agree with TRBD2. Germline lookup yields CDR1 LNHDA and CDR2 SQIVND (reference sequence). The CDR3 loop spans 20 amino acids. Trimming removed 6 bases from V and 2 bases from J; junction bases left unmatched: 22. As DNA, the CDR3 is TGTGCCAGTAGGGACTCCGGGACTAGAGGTTCCTTTGGAACCACAGATACGCAGTATTTT. This translates into CASRDSGTRGSFGTTDTQYF.

The chain has TRBV20-1 and TRBJ2-5; 7 bases are a match to TRBD2. The germline CDR1 and CDR2 sequences are DFQATT and SNEGSKA (reference sequence). J was trimmed by 5 bases and V by 3 bases; bases with no gene match: 9. The CDR3 loop spans 14 amino acids. In DNA, the CDR3 is TGCAGTGCTAGCTTTCTAGCGGTCGGGGAGACCCAGTACTTC. Translated, it gives CSASFLAVGETQYF.

The chain recombines TRBV6-5 with TRBJ2-5; 13 bases are shared with TRBD2. Germline lookup yields CDR1 MNHEY and CDR2 SVGAGI. J lost 2 bases, V lost 2 bases, and 2 bases had no gene match. The CDR3 length is 16 residues. CDR3 DNA sequence: TGTGCCAGCAGTTACCCGACTAGCGGGGGGCAAGAGACCCAGTACTTC. Its translation: CASSYPTSGGQETQYF.

This clonotype appeared a few times. This rearrangement joins TRBV28 to TRBJ2-2; the D gene is possibly TRBD1 (5 bases). The CDR3 extends over 16 amino acids. Germline assignment: CDR1 MDHEN and CDR2 SYDVKM. Trimming cost V 3 bases and J 8 bases, with 19 bases left between them. Here the CDR3 reads CASSFPRRAALGELFF. As DNA, the CDR3 is TGTGCCAGCAGTTTTCCTCGCAGGGCCGCTTTGGGGGAGCTGTTTTTT. Together with reference TRBV28 and TRBJ2-2, the CDR3 gives the full variable domain: DVKVTQSSRYLVKRTGEKVFLECVQDMDHENMFWYRQDPGLGLRLIYFSYDVKMKEKGDIPEGYSVSREKKERFSLILESASTNQTSMYLCASSFPRRAALGELFFGEGSRLTVL.

The genes are TRBV28 and TRBJ1-5, with 8 bases that match TRBD1. With 8 bases clipped from V and 0 bases from J, the junction kept 6 bases outside the gene matches. CDR1 and CDR2 (germline): MDHEN, SYDVKM. This CDR3 comprises 15 residues. Here the CDR3 reads CASLTGEYSNQPQHF. CDR3 bases: TGTGCCAGCCTGACAGGGGAGTATAGCAATCAGCCCCAGCATTTT.

The genes are TRBV7-6 and TRBJ1-3; D remains unclear. In germline, CDR1 is SGHVS, CDR2 FNYEAQ. The CDR3 loop spans 14 amino acids. V lost 6 bases and J lost 2, with 11 bases in between. The chain's CDR3 is CASSRPGAGNTIYF. For the CDR3, the DNA is TGTGCCAGCAGTCGACCTGGGGCTGGAAACACCATATATTTT.

This clonotype was detected many times. The chain carries TRBV7-2 and TRBJ2-2; weak D call: TRBD2 (6 bases). The V gene lost 5 bases and the J gene lost 5 bases, with 15 bases spanning the gap. CDR1 SGHTA and CDR2 FQGNSA come from the germline V gene. This CDR3 region has 15 residues. CDR3 loop: CASSPRPGRTGELFF. The DNA for the CDR3 is TGTGCCAGCAGCCCCCGTCCTGGGAGGACCGGGGAGCTGTTTTTT.

This chain connects TRBV2 to TRBJ2-7, with D unclear. V lost 2 bases and J 2 bases, leaving 13 bases between the germline ends. The CDR3 has 15 amino acids. From germline, CDR1 is SNHLY and CDR2 FYNNEI. CDR3 DNA: TGTGCCAGCAGTGAATCACCGTTATTAACCTACGAGCAGTACTTC. Its translation: CASSESPLLTYEQYF. Full variable domain (remainder filled in from reference TRBV2 and TRBJ2-7): EPEVTQTPSHQVTQMGQEVILRCVPISNHLYFYWYRQILGQKVEFLVSFYNNEISEKSEIFDDQFSVERPDGSNFTLKIRSTKLEDSAMYFCASSESPLLTYEQYFGPGTRLTVT.

The chain recombines TRBV6-2 or TRBV6-3 with TRBJ2-1, with D perhaps assigned TRBD1 or TRBD2 (5 bases each). The ends were cut back, 2 bases at V and 4 bases at J, with 12 bases in the middle. Looked up from germline, CDR1 is MNHEY and CDR2 is SVGEGT. The CDR3 runs to 15 residues. The CDR3 DNA is TGTGCCAGCAGTTACGCTAGGGACGGTTACAATGAGCAGTTCTTC. Translated, it gives CASSYARDGYNEQFF.

This clonotype has a handful of counts. The chain employs TRBV15 and TRBJ1-5; D unclear. The germline V and J ends were trimmed by 0 bases and 5 bases, with 8 bases remaining between them. Germline CDR1 reads LNHNV; CDR2 reads YYDKDF (reference sequence). The CDR3 is 14 residues long. This CDR3 reads CATSRDRADQPQHF. CDR3 DNA: TGTGCCACCAGCAGAGATAGGGCCGATCAGCCCCAGCATTTT.

The sample holds a few counts of this clonotype. The CDR3 is CASSYQGGGGNIQYF. DNA for the CDR3: TGTGCCAGCAGCTACCAAGGGGGGGGAGGAAACATTCAGTACTTC. The rearrangement links TRBV6-6 to TRBJ2-4; TRBD2 might be the D (7 bases). V shed 6 bases and J shed 6 bases, with 18 bases lying between them. The CDR3 has 15 residues. Germline assignment: CDR1 MNHNY and CDR2 SVGAGI (reference sequence).

The chain couples TRBV12-3 or TRBV12-4 to TRBJ2-3; possible D gene TRBD1, 5 bases. Trimming cost V 3 bases and J 8 bases, with 12 bases left between them. This CDR3 contains 13 residues. Here the CDR3 reads CASSFRDQGTQYF. The CDR3, as DNA: TGTGCCAGCAGTTTCAGGGATCAGGGTACGCAGTATTTT.

This clonotype was recorded only once. This chain joins TRBV4-1 and TRBJ2-7; unclear D gene. The CDR3 loop spans 14 amino acids. Germline assignment: CDR1 MGHRA and CDR2 YSYEKL. The V end was cut by 4 bases, the J end by 3 bases, with 13 bases between. This CDR3 is CASSLTSADYEQYF. DNA of the CDR3: TGCGCCAGCAGCCTTACGTCGGCGGACTACGAGCAGTACTTC.

This clonotype was seen more than once but under ten times. The chain uses TRBV5-4 and TRBJ2-1, with 11 bases that match TRBD1. CDR3 length: 16 residues. Germline CDR1 SGHNT, CDR2 YYREEE (reference sequence). V trimming: 4 bases; J trimming: 8 bases; junction bases outside the gene matches: 11. CDR3 protein: CASSGTGTGGLYEQFF. In DNA, the CDR3 is TGTGCCAGCAGCGGAACCGGGACAGGGGGACTCTATGAGCAGTTCTTC. Variable domain in full (rest from reference TRBV5-4 and TRBJ2-1): ETGVTQSPTHLIKTRGQQVTLRCSSQSGHNTVSWYQQALGQGPQFIFQYYREEENGRGNFPPRFSGLQFPNYSSELNVNALELDDSALYLCASSGTGTGGLYEQFFGPGTRLTVL.

J is TRBJ2-3 and V is TRBV19; 7 bases are shared with TRBD1. The CDR3 length is 14 residues. The germline CDR1 and CDR2 sequences are LNHDA and SQIVND (reference sequence). The V segment lost 5 bases and the J segment 2 bases; nucleotides outside the gene matches: 4. The CDR3 loop reads CASSGQVITDTQYF. The CDR3 nucleotides read TGTGCCAGTAGTGGACAGGTTATCACAGATACGCAGTATTTT.

The chain links TRBV12-3 or TRBV12-4 to TRBJ2-3; D is perhaps TRBD1 (5 bases). The CDR3 length is 13 residues. The V and J ends lost 1 base and 6 bases respectively, with 8 bases between them. The CDR3 sequence is CASSLVGHDTQYF. The CDR3 DNA sequence: TGTGCCAGCAGTTTAGTGGGGCACGATACGCAGTATTTT.